This record covers a single T cell receptor beta chain. Deletions cut 1 base from V and 6 bases from J, with 9 bases between. This CDR3 is built from 14 residues. CDR1 and CDR2 (germline): SGHTA, FQGTGA. 60 Vbeta and 13 Jbeta primers were used in PCR. Method: immunoSEQ multiplex PCR; TCRdb's copy keeps in-frame clones and lacks some. The data show approximately 150,000 clones, approximately 67% seen once. This sample was included in a study of cytomegalovirus exposure and HLA in healthy donors. The chain carries TRBV7-3 and TRBJ2-2; no clear D. This sequence was found in a woman aged 18-29 years in good health and CMV-seropositive. Material: PBMCs. For the CDR3, the DNA is TGTGCCAGCAGCTTAAGTCCCGGGTCCGGGGAGCTGTTTTTT. It is translated as CASSLSPGSGELFF.